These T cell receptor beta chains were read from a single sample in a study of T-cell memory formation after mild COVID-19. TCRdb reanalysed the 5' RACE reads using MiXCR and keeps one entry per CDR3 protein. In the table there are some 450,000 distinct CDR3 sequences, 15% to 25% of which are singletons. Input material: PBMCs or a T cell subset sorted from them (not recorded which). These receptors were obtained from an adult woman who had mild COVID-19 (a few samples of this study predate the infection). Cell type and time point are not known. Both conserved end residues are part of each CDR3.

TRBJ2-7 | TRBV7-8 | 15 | CASSTQGTRSYEQYF
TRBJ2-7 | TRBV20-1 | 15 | CSVKTIERGGSEQYF
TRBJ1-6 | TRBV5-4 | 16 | CASSSPGAGKDSPLHF
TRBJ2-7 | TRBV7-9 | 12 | CASSPRMGEQYF
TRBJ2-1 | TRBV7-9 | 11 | CASRYRIEQFF
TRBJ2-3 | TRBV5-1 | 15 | CASSLLRPSTDTQYF
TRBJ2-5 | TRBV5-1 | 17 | CASSLKSGAWPGETQYF
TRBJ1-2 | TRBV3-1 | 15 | CASSHALGRNYGYTF
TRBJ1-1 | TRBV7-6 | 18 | CASSFQGTGSRMGTEAFF
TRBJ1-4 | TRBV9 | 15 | CASSVAGGLREKLFF
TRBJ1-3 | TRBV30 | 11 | CAWTSGNTIYF
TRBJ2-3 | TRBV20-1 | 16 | CSATRTPGASTDTQYF
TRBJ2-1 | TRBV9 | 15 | CASSPGTVAYNEQFF
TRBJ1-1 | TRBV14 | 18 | CASSQDPRQGPMNTEAFF
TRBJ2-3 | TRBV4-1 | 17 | CASSQWGLAGVTDTQYF
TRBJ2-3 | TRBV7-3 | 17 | CASSRTRSRGSTDTQYF
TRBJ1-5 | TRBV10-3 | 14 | CAISEGNGNQPQHF
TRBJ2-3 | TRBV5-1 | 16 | CASSLGGQGAADTQYF
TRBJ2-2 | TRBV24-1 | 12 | CATSDPTGELFF
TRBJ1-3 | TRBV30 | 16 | CAWMDRGLLSGNTIYF
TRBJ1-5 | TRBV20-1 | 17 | CSARGSGGRGSNQPQHF
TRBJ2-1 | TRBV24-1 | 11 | CATSAGLGWFF
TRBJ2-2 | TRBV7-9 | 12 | CASSGRTGELFF
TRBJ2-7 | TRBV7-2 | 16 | CASSSNTGGRGYEQYF
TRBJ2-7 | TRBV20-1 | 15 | CSARPPTSGSYEQYF
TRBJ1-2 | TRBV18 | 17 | CASSPPGTALGTYGYTF
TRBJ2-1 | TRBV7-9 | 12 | CASSPETSKQFF
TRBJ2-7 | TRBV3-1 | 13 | CASSHRRDSEQYF
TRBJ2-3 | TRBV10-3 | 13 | CAISPRNTDTQYF